Given below is one T cell receptor (beta chain) in context. This may be a read error, as it is one base from a much larger clone. The data derive from a study of T cells in Graves' hyperthyroidism and ophthalmopathy. The patients, who ranged from 18 to 65 in age, presented with newly diagnosed hyperthyroidism lasting under 2 months. TCR beta CDR3 sequences were amplified from RNA transcripts. RT-PCR in the first round (using the HTBI primer set) targeted the TCR CDR3. TCRdb recomputed calls from the multiplex PCR reads with MiXCR, one row per CDR3 protein. The sample has a few hundred thousand distinct CDR3 sequences, about 14% seen once; the top ten hold approximately 15%. Trimming pared 1 base from V and 10 bases from J, leaving 8 bases between. From germline, CDR1 is DFQATT and CDR2 SNEGSKA (reference sequence). The CDR3 is 11 residues long.

The TCR originated in a woman aged 40 to 50 with Graves' hyperthyroidism. This chain joins TRBV20-1 and TRBJ2-1; D is unclear. Material for sequencing was blood. CDR3 DNA sequence: TGCAGTGCTAGAGGGCAGAGCGAGCAGTTCTTC. Protein sequence: CSARGQSEQFF.